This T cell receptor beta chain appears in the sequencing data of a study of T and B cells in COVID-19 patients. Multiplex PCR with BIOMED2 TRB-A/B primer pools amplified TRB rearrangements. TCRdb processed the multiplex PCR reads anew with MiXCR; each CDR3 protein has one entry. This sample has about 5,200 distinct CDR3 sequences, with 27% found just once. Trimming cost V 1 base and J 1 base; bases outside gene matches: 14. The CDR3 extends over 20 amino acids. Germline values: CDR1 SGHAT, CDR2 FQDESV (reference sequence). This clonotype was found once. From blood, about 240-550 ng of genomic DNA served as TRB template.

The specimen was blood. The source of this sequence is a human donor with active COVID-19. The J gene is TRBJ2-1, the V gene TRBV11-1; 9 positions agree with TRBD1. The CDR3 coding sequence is TGTGCCAGCAGCTTAGATCGGGGACAGGGATTGGCTCTGTCCTACAATGAGCAGTTCTTC. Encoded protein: CASSLDRGQGLALSYNEQFF.